This T cell receptor beta chain originates from a study of cytomegalovirus exposure and HLA in healthy donors. A remark on this clone: The antigen is unknown.

This CDR3 is built from 15 residues. The V end lost 5 bases, the J end lost 2 bases, and 12 bases lay between the germline ends. Per the germline V gene, CDR1 is SEHNR and CDR2 is FQNEAQ (reference sequence). Study results and caveats: Later analysis suggested links between common viral pathogens and several top significant clusters.

60 Vbeta and 13 Jbeta primers were used in PCR. Repertoires were generated with immunoSEQ multiplex PCR, while TCRdb's copy carries only in-frame clones and drops some. The table records about 150,000 clones, over 70% of them present only once. The chain recombines TRBV7-9 with TRBJ2-2, with D hard to call. This sequence was found in a man under 40 in good health and CMV-seropositive. Material for sequencing was PBMCs. In nucleotides, the CDR3 is TGTGCCAGCAGCCAAGCGACCGTCAACACCGGGGAGCTGTTTTTT. This gives the protein CASSQATVNTGELFF.